The present T cell receptor (beta chain) was sequenced within a study of vaccination and CD4 T cells after COVID-19. TCRdb ran MiXCR on the PCR reads and lists one entry per CDR3 protein. The table includes approximately 30,000 distinct CDR3 sequences, roughly 51% detected once. Documented time point: late sampling 161 to 241 days after vaccination in three convalescent patients. Trimming removed 3 bases from V and 5 bases from J, with 8 bases in between. Germline values: CDR1 MDHEN, CDR2 SYDVKM. CDR3 length equals 13 residues. The receptor's source is a human donor who had recovered from COVID-19. Sequenced here: CD4+ T cells from blood, sampled about 7 months after SARS-CoV-2 vaccination. This sequence joins TRBV28 and TRBJ1-5; D call uncertain. In DNA, the CDR3 is TGTGCCAGCAGTTTTGGACTGTATCAGCCCCAGCATTTT. Translation: CASSFGLYQPQHF.